Each of the 17 T cell receptor beta chains below was sequenced from the same sample in a study of blood T cell repertoires in COVID-19. The protocol was immunoSEQ multiplex PCR, while the TCRdb copy is restricted to in-frame clones and leaves out a portion. Of hundreds of thousands of clones listed, just over 85% are singletons. Sequenced: PBMCs or T cells enriched from blood (not recorded which). The receptors here all came from a man in his forties who had recovered from COVID-19.

This rearrangement joins TRBV4-2 to TRBJ2-3, with TRBD2 matching 7 bases. The CDR3 has 19 amino acids. V lost 0 bases, J lost 4 bases, and 16 bases stayed unmatched. The germline gives CDR1 LGHNA, CDR2 YNFKEQ. CDR3 nucleotide sequence: TGTGCCAGCAGCCAAGAGGTTGGTACGGCGGGGGAGGTTGCAGATACGCAGTATTTT. It yields the protein CASSQEVGTAGEVADTQYF.

The chain recombines TRBV7-2 with TRBJ1-3; a possible D gene is TRBD1 (5 bases). There are 14 residues in the CDR3. Deletions cut 5 bases from V and 2 bases from J, with 10 bases between. Per germline, CDR1 SGHTA and CDR2 FQGNSA. CDR3 nucleotide sequence: TGTGCCAGCAGCATCCAGGGCGCTGGAAACACCATATATTTT. This sequence encodes CASSIQGAGNTIYF.

The rearrangement links TRBV30 to TRBJ1-1; a weak D match, TRBD1 (5 bases). CDR1 is GTSNPN and CDR2 is SVGIG in the germline V gene (reference sequence). The CDR3 has 13 amino acids. V gave up 5 bases and J gave up 5 bases, with 15 bases separating them. DNA for the CDR3: TGTGCCTGGGGTGGACCTGGGGCGACTGAAGCTTTCTTT. This codes for CAWGGPGATEAFF.

The rearrangement joins TRBV7-8 to TRBJ2-1; 10 bases align to TRBD2. V trimming: 4 bases; J trimming: 3 bases; junction bases outside the gene matches: 0. The CDR3 sequence is 14 residues long. CDR1 and CDR2 (germline): SGHVS, FQNEAQ. CDR3 in DNA: TGTGCCAGCAGCTCTAGCGGGGGCTACAATGAGCAGTTCTTC. Translating it yields CASSSSGGYNEQFF. The full variable domain, completed using reference TRBV7-8 and TRBJ2-1, is GAGVSQSPRYKVAKRGQDVALRCDPISGHVSLFWYQQALGQGPEFLTYFQNEAQLDKSGLPSDRFFAERPEGSVSTLKIQRTQQEDSAVYLCASSSSGGYNEQFFGPGTRLTVL.

The J gene is TRBJ1-2, the V gene TRBV3-1 (or the pseudogene TRBV3-2), with no clear D. V lost 3 bases, J lost 5 bases, and 13 bases lay in between. The germline V gene encodes CDR1 LGHDT and CDR2 YNNKEL (reference sequence). The CDR3 is 14 residues long. The CDR3 coding sequence is TGTGCCAGCAGCCAGGGGAGCTCGGGGTATGGCTACACCTTC. Protein sequence: CASSQGSSGYGYTF.

V gene TRBV7-9 combines with J gene TRBJ1-1; the D gene is possibly TRBD1 (5 bases). The germline V gene has CDR1 SEHNR and CDR2 FQNEAQ (reference sequence). CDR3 length equals 14 residues. Trimming removed 5 bases at V and 12 bases at J, with 22 bases between. The CDR3 bases are TGTGCCAGCAGCCACGCCGACGGTGGGGGGGAACCTTTCTTT. It translates to CASSHADGGGEPFF.

This chain uses TRBV5-1 with TRBJ2-7; no reliable D call. Germline assignment: CDR1 SGHRS and CDR2 YFSETQ. The CDR3 contains 13 residues. The V and J ends lost 2 bases and 6 bases respectively, with 12 bases between them. CDR3: CASSFQVQAEQYF. The CDR3 DNA reads TGCGCCAGCAGCTTCCAGGTTCAGGCCGAGCAGTACTTC.

The gene calls are TRBV7-9 and TRBJ2-3; TRBD1 is a possible D gene (6 bases). The CDR3 spans 16 residues. The V and J ends lost 5 bases and 3 bases respectively, with 18 bases between them. CDR1 and CDR2 (germline): SEHNR, FQNEAQ (reference sequence). CDR3 bases: TGTGCCAGCAGCCCCACCCTTGGGGGCGGTACAGATACGCAGTATTTT. Encoded protein: CASSPTLGGGTDTQYF.

This clone was detected only a few times. The V gene is TRBV7-2, the J gene TRBJ1-4; no definite D call. CDR3 size: 16 residues. Germline CDR1 SGHTA, CDR2 FQGNSA. Trimming cost V 2 bases and J 4 bases, with 14 bases left between them. The CDR3 loop reads CASSLRSRQNNEKLFF. CDR3 DNA: TGTGCCAGCAGCTTACGGTCGCGGCAGAATAATGAAAAACTGTTTTTT.

The chain combines TRBV7-2 with TRBJ1-5, with 7 bases aligning to TRBD1. The junction had 6 bases not matched to a gene; V was cut back by 4 bases and J by 3 bases. Germline lookup yields CDR1 SGHTA and CDR2 FQGNSA. CDR3 length: 15 amino acids. The CDR3 loop reads CASSSPTGVNQPQHF. The CDR3 coding sequence is TGTGCCAGCAGCTCTCCCACAGGGGTCAATCAGCCCCAGCATTTT.

The genes are TRBV5-4 and TRBJ2-1; weak D call: TRBD2 (6 bases). Trimming shortened V by 0 bases and J by 4 bases, and 11 bases separated the two germline ends. Germline V gene data show CDR1 as SGHNT and CDR2 as YYREEE (reference sequence). This CDR3 comprises 15 residues. CDR3 nucleotide sequence: TGTGCCAGCAGCTTGGTGGGGGGAGGATACAATGAGCAGTTCTTC. This sequence encodes CASSLVGGGYNEQFF.

Worth noting for this clone: This CDR3 is also generated by other DNA sequences in the sample. The rearrangement uses TRBV10-3 and TRBJ2-5; 12 positions agree with TRBD1. J lost 4 bases, V lost 0 bases, and 3 bases had no gene match. In germline, CDR1 is ENHRY, CDR2 SYGVKD. CDR3 length: 16 amino acids. CDR3 loop: CAISESGTGGRETQYF. CDR3 in DNA: TGTGCCATCAGTGAGTCTGGGACAGGGGGCAGAGAGACCCAGTACTTC.

The chain is built from TRBV10-3 and TRBJ2-7, with TRBD1 identical over 7 bases. Germline trimming cut 4 bases from V and 0 bases from J; bases unmatched to any gene: 3. CDR3 length: 14 amino acids. CDR1 ENHRY and CDR2 SYGVKD come from the germline V gene. The CDR3 sequence is CAISAGQASYEQYF. CDR3 DNA: TGTGCCATCAGTGCCGGACAGGCCTCCTACGAGCAGTACTTC.

The chain couples TRBV7-2 to TRBJ2-7; D not certain. Germline V gene lookup returns CDR1 SGHTA and CDR2 FQGNSA. The CDR3 spans 15 residues. The V and J ends lost 0 bases and 0 bases respectively, with 9 bases between them. The CDR3 DNA is TGTGCCAGCAGCTTAGCGGGCGTTCTCTCCTACGAGCAGTACTTC. Its protein is CASSLAGVLSYEQYF.

The chain carries TRBV29-1 and TRBJ1-2, with D perhaps matching TRBD1 (5 bases). The CDR3 sequence is 14 residues long. The germline V and J ends were trimmed by 7 bases and 8 bases, with 23 bases remaining between them. Germline assignment: CDR1 SQVTM and CDR2 ANQGSEA. The CDR3 region is CSGNLRGRRGGYTF. The CDR3 coding sequence is TGCAGCGGCAACCTGCGGGGAAGAAGGGGAGGCTACACCTTC.

The CDR3 spells CASKSSGTYNEQFF. CDR3 nucleotides: TGTGCCAGTAAGTCTAGCGGGACCTACAATGAGCAGTTCTTC. This sequence joins TRBV19 and TRBJ2-1; 9 positions match TRBD2. CDR1 and CDR2 from the germline V gene are LNHDA and SQIVND (reference sequence). This CDR3 region has 14 residues. V lost 7 bases, J lost 2 bases, and 3 bases stayed unmatched.

The chain employs TRBV13 and TRBJ2-5, with TRBD1 matching 12 bases. The CDR3 runs to 18 residues. Germline assignment: CDR1 PRHDT and CDR2 FYEKMQ (reference sequence). J gave up 1 base and V 4 bases, and 10 bases lay outside the gene matches. Written as DNA, the CDR3 is TGTGCCAGCAGCTCAAATTTTCGGGACAGGGGGCGCCAAGAGACCCAGTACTTC. The encoded protein is CASSSNFRDRGRQETQYF.